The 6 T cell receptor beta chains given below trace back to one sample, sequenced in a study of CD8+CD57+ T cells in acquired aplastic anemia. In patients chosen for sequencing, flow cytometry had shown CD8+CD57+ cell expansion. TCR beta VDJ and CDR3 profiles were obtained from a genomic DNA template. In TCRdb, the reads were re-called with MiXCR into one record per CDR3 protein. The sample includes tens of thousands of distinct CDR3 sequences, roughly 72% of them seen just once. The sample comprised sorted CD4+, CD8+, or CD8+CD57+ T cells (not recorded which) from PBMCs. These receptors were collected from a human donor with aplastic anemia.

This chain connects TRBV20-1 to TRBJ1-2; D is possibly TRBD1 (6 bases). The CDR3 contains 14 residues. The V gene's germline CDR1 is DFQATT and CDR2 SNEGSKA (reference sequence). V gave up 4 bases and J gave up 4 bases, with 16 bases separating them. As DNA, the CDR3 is TGCAGTGCTATAGAACAGGGAAAAGGCTATGGCTACACCTTC. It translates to CSAIEQGKGYGYTF.

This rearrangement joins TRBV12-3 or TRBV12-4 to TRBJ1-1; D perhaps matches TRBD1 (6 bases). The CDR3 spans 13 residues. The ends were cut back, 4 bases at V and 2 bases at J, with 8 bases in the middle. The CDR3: CASSWGGNTEAFF. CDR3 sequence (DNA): TGTGCCAGCAGTTGGGGGGGCAACACTGAAGCTTTCTTT.

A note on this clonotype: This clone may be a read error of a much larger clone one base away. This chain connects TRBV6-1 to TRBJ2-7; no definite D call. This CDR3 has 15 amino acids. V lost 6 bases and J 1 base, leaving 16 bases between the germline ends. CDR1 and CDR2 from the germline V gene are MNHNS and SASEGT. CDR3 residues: CASRPSGRASYEQYF. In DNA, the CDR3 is TGTGCCAGCAGACCTTCAGGACGAGCGTCCTACGAGCAGTACTTC.

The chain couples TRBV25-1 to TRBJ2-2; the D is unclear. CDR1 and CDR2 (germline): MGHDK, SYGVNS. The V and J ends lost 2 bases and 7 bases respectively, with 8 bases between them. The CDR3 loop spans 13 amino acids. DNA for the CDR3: TGTGCCAGCAGTGAAAGGCCTAGCGGGGAGCTGTTTTTT. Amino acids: CASSERPSGELFF.

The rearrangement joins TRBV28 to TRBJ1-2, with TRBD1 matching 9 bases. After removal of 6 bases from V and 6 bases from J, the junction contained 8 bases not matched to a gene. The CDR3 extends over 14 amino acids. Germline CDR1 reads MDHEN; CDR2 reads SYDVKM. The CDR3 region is CASRQGQGRDGYTF. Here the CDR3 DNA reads TGTGCCAGCAGACAAGGACAGGGGAGGGATGGCTACACCTTC.

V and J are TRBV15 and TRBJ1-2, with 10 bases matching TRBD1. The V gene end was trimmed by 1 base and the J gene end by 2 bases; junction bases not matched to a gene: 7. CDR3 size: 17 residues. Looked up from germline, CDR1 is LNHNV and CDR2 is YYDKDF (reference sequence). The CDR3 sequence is CATSRAPTGGGNYGYTF. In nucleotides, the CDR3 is TGTGCCACCAGCAGAGCTCCGACAGGGGGCGGGAACTATGGCTACACCTTC.